Sequencing of this T cell receptor beta chain was carried out in a study of blood T cells in healthy people across ages. Findings of the study overall: Aged donors had fewer naive CD4+ cells and lower diversity than long-lived donors.

Donation came from healthy Caucasian individuals in Russia who were aged roughly 6 to 95. This clonotype came up a few times. Its specificity is unknown. In germline, CDR1 is SGDLS, CDR2 YYNGEE. The CDR3 is 15 amino acids. V was trimmed by 0 bases and J by 3 bases, leaving 13 bases between them. For the second PCR, which ran for roughly 7 to 11 cycles, a sample-barcoded 5' primer and a J-beta primer mix were used. Researchers report that a template-switch adaptor with 12 random nucleotides tagged each cDNA molecule. There were at least 2.5 million CDR3-containing paired-end reads obtained from each sample. TCRdb reprocessed the 5' RACE reads via MiXCR and lists one record per CDR3 protein. In the table there are about 1.6 million distinct CDR3 sequences, roughly 32% of which are singletons.

The chain has TRBV9 and TRBJ2-7; D not certain. This clonotype originated in a woman younger than 45 in good health. Material for sequencing was blood. This CDR3 is CASSVGRNGYYEQYF. The CDR3 nucleotides read TGTGCCAGCAGCGTAGGGAGAAACGGGTACTACGAGCAGTACTTC.